The rows below give T cell receptor beta chains drawn from one sample of a study of identical twins. TCRdb redid the calling of the 5' RACE reads with MiXCR, one entry per CDR3 protein. The sample contains approximately 890,000 distinct CDR3 sequences, around 12% of which appear only once. These data were also reused for a study on yellow fever vaccine responses in identical twins.

Material for sequencing was PBMCs. These receptor sequences come from a woman between 18 and 30 years old in good health. Both conserved end residues are part of each CDR3. Fields, in order: V gene, D gene, clone size, J gene, CDR3 DNA, CDR3 protein. A D gene is named only where the DNA matches it firmly. Some rows have no size entry. The others give once, few or many, or a class for an expanded clone.

TRBV7-9,.,few,TRBJ2-4,TGTGCCAGCAGCTTAGTACCAGGGGAAGCCAAAAACATTCAGTACTTC,CASSLVPGEAKNIQYF
TRBV28,TRBD1,few,TRBJ2-7,TGTGCCAGCAGAGCGACAGGGATTCCCGGGGAGCAGTACTTC,CASRATGIPGEQYF
TRBV3-1,.,many,TRBJ1-1,TGTGCCAGCAGCCAAGTCCGAGGGGGGTATGGAGCTTTCTTT,CASSQVRGGYGAFF
TRBV4-1,TRBD2,many,TRBJ2-3,TGCGCCAGCAGCCAAGAAGACGGGGGGGCCTTAGATACGCAGTATTTT,CASSQEDGGALDTQYF
TRBV25-1,.,many,TRBJ1-2,TGTGCCAGCAGTGACTTCCCCGCGGACAGCGATGGCTACACCTTC,CASSDFPADSDGYTF
TRBV4-1,.,.,TRBJ1-2,TGCGCCAGCAGCCAAGATCCGGGGCCGCGGGAAGGCTACACCTTC,CASSQDPGPREGYTF
TRBV29-1,.,few,TRBJ2-2,TGCAGCGTTGGCTCGAACACCGGGGAGCTGTTTTTT,CSVGSNTGELFF
TRBV5-1,.,.,TRBJ2-1,TGCGCCAGCAGCTTTTTCGGGTCCTACAATGAGCAGTTCTTC,CASSFFGSYNEQFF
TRBV4-1,TRBD1,few,TRBJ1-2,TGCGCCAGCAGCCAACGATCGGGACAGCTAAACTATGGCTACACCTTC,CASSQRSGQLNYGYTF
TRBV27,.,.,TRBJ2-1,TGTGCCAGCAGTTCGACTACTAGATTGTCCTACAATGAGCAGTTCTTC,CASSSTTRLSYNEQFF
TRBV6-5,.,few,TRBJ1-1,TGTGCCAGCAGTTACGAGGGTATGAACACTGAAGCTTTCTTT,CASSYEGMNTEAFF
TRBV6-5,TRBD1,.,TRBJ1-4,TGTGCCAGCCTAAATACTACAGGGGGGACTAATGAAAAACTGTTTTTT,CASLNTTGGTNEKLFF
TRBV7-9,.,few,TRBJ2-1,TGTGCCAGCAGCCGACATCAGAGCTCCTACAATGAGCAGTTCTTC,CASSRHQSSYNEQFF
TRBV10-3,TRBD2,many,TRBJ2-1,TGTGCCATCAGTGAGTCCTGGGCTAGCGGGACGAACTCCTACAATGAGCAGTTCTTC,CAISESWASGTNSYNEQFF
TRBV4-1,TRBD1,few,TRBJ2-1,TGCGCCAGCAGCCATGGGGACAGCCTTTACAATGAGCAGTTCTTC,CASSHGDSLYNEQFF
TRBV10-3,.,few,TRBJ2-3,TGTGCCATCAGTGAGACTCGGGATACGCAGTATTTT,CAISETRDTQYF
TRBV7-7,.,few,TRBJ2-2,TGTGCCAGCAGCTTAATAGAGACGAACACCGGGGAGCTGTTTTTT,CASSLIETNTGELFF
TRBV9,TRBD2,few,TRBJ2-2,TGTGCCAGCAGCGAGGCTCTAGCGGCGAACACCGGGGAGCTGTTTTTT,CASSEALAANTGELFF
TRBV20-1,.,few,TRBJ1-5,TGCAGTGCTAGAGATGCGGGTTATAATCAGCCCCAGCATTTT,CSARDAGYNQPQHF